Listed below are T cell receptor beta chains from one sample, sequenced in a study of blood T cell repertoires in COVID-19. Measured with immunoSEQ multiplex PCR; TCRdb has only the in-frame clones, and not every one. The repertoire includes around 400,000 clones, approximately 89% of them detected once, and roughly 0.9% sits in the top ten. Specimen: PBMCs or T cells enriched from blood (not recorded which). These receptors originate from a woman in her thirties or forties who had been exposed to COVID-19. CDR3s include the opening cysteine and the closing phenylalanine or tryptophan. A D gene is named only where the DNA matches it firmly. The size of a clone is reported for some rows only, either as once, few or many, or as a class for expanded clones.

j_call: TRBJ1-4
clone_size: few
d_call: NA
v_call: TRBV19
cdr3_aa: CASINRGAVGEKLFF
cdr3_nt: TGTGCCAGTATTAATAGGGGCGCAGTTGGTGAAAAACTGTTTTTT

j_call: TRBJ1-3
clone_size: NA
d_call: NA
v_call: TRBV7-6
cdr3_aa: CASSLELGAVQNTIYF
cdr3_nt: TGTGCCAGCAGCTTAGAGTTAGGGGCGGTGCAAAACACCATATATTTT

j_call: TRBJ1-5
clone_size: NA
d_call: NA
v_call: TRBV12-3/TRBV12-4
cdr3_aa: CASSLQGAGPQHF
cdr3_nt: TGTGCCAGCAGTTTGCAGGGCGCCGGGCCCCAGCATTTT

j_call: TRBJ1-2
clone_size: NA
d_call: TRBD1
v_call: TRBV10-1
cdr3_aa: CATPSTYGTVREIYGYTF
cdr3_nt: TGCGCCACCCCATCCACTTACGGGACAGTCAGGGAAATCTATGGCTACACCTTC

j_call: TRBJ2-3
clone_size: once
d_call: NA
v_call: TRBV7-6
cdr3_aa: CASSPPGAITDTQYF
cdr3_nt: TGTGCCAGCAGCCCACCGGGAGCGATCACAGATACGCAGTATTTT

j_call: TRBJ2-3
clone_size: few
d_call: NA
v_call: TRBV12-5
cdr3_aa: CASGLATRF
cdr3_nt: TGTGCTAGTGGTTTGGCCACGCGTTTT

j_call: TRBJ2-7
clone_size: NA
d_call: TRBD1
v_call: TRBV12-3/TRBV12-4
cdr3_aa: CASSRQGYEQYF
cdr3_nt: TGTGCCAGCAGCCGACAGGGGTACGAGCAGTACTTC

j_call: TRBJ1-3
clone_size: NA
d_call: TRBD1
v_call: TRBV5-4
cdr3_aa: CASWDRGNSGNTIYF
cdr3_nt: TGTGCCAGCTGGGACAGGGGTAACTCTGGAAACACCATATATTTT

j_call: TRBJ1-3
clone_size: NA
d_call: NA
v_call: TRBV19
cdr3_aa: CASSTRTDPGNSGNTIYF
cdr3_nt: TGTGCCAGTAGTACGCGGACAGACCCGGGAAACTCTGGAAACACCATATATTTT

j_call: TRBJ1-1
clone_size: NA
d_call: TRBD1
v_call: TRBV5-1
cdr3_aa: CASRGTVMNTEAFF
cdr3_nt: TGCGCCAGCAGGGGGACAGTAATGAACACTGAAGCTTTCTTT

j_call: TRBJ2-5
clone_size: NA
d_call: TRBD1
v_call: TRBV23-1
cdr3_aa: CASSHDRGMSQYF
cdr3_nt: TGCGCCAGCAGTCACGACAGGGGTATGTCCCAGTACTTC

j_call: TRBJ2-3
clone_size: NA
d_call: NA
v_call: TRBV7-2
cdr3_aa: CASSSRGWLRGPTDTQYF
cdr3_nt: TGTGCCAGCAGCTCCCGAGGGTGGCTGCGGGGCCCCACAGATACGCAGTATTTT

j_call: TRBJ2-2
clone_size: few
d_call: TRBD2
v_call: TRBV2
cdr3_aa: CASSPLLAGEGELFF
cdr3_nt: TGTGCCAGCAGTCCCTTACTAGCGGGAGAGGGGGAGCTGTTTTTT

j_call: TRBJ1-3
clone_size: NA
d_call: NA
v_call: TRBV11-3
cdr3_aa: CASSITGPPGNTIYF
cdr3_nt: TGTGCCAGCAGCATAACAGGGCCCCCTGGAAACACCATATATTTT

j_call: TRBJ1-1
clone_size: NA
d_call: TRBD1
v_call: TRBV6-5
cdr3_aa: CASSYLGGQGEAFF
cdr3_nt: TGTGCCAGCAGTTACTTGGGGGGACAGGGTGAAGCTTTCTTT

j_call: TRBJ1-5
clone_size: NA
d_call: NA
v_call: TRBV28
cdr3_aa: CASTLRGGGVNQPQHF
cdr3_nt: TGTGCCAGCACTCTTCGCGGGGGAGGGGTCAATCAGCCCCAGCATTTT

j_call: TRBJ1-1
clone_size: NA
d_call: NA
v_call: TRBV30
cdr3_aa: CAWTQGTEAFF
cdr3_nt: TGTGCCTGGACCCAGGGGACTGAAGCTTTCTTT

j_call: TRBJ2-1
clone_size: NA
d_call: NA
v_call: TRBV7-9
cdr3_aa: CASSPGPRTSRQFF
cdr3_nt: TGTGCCAGCAGCCCGGGACCCCGCACTAGCAGGCAGTTCTTC

j_call: TRBJ1-1
clone_size: NA
d_call: NA
v_call: TRBV27
cdr3_aa: CASSLLSRAEAFF
cdr3_nt: TGTGCCAGCAGTTTATTGAGTCGGGCTGAAGCTTTCTTT

j_call: TRBJ2-5
clone_size: NA
d_call: TRBD2
v_call: TRBV2
cdr3_aa: CASTGTSGAETQYF
cdr3_nt: TGTGCCAGCACTGGGACTAGCGGGGCGGAGACCCAGTACTTC

j_call: TRBJ1-2
clone_size: NA
d_call: NA
v_call: TRBV4-1
cdr3_aa: CASSPTPGIRAYGYTF
cdr3_nt: TGCGCCAGCAGCCCTACCCCGGGGATTCGTGCCTATGGCTACACCTTC

j_call: TRBJ1-1
clone_size: NA
d_call: NA
v_call: TRBV7-9
cdr3_aa: CASSTTGSLGTEAFF
cdr3_nt: TGTGCCAGCAGCACCACAGGGTCGTTAGGAACTGAAGCTTTCTTT

j_call: TRBJ2-5
clone_size: few
d_call: TRBD2
v_call: TRBV7-9
cdr3_aa: CASQRESETQYF
cdr3_nt: TGTGCCTCCCAGCGGGAGTCAGAGACCCAGTACTTC

j_call: TRBJ2-3
clone_size: NA
d_call: NA
v_call: TRBV18
cdr3_aa: CASSNRRDTQYF
cdr3_nt: TGTGCCAGCTCTAACCGGCGGGATACGCAGTATTTT

j_call: TRBJ1-5
clone_size: once
d_call: NA
v_call: TRBV7-2
cdr3_aa: CASSLGRVWQPQHF
cdr3_nt: TGTGCCAGCAGCTTAGGGAGGGTTTGGCAGCCCCAGCATTTT

j_call: TRBJ1-1
clone_size: NA
d_call: NA
v_call: TRBV11-1
cdr3_aa: CASSRRGAEAFF
cdr3_nt: TGTGCCAGCAGCCGCAGGGGCGCCGAAGCTTTCTTT

j_call: TRBJ2-2
clone_size: few
d_call: TRBD2
v_call: TRBV2
cdr3_aa: CASRAGENTGELFF
cdr3_nt: TGTGCCAGCAGGGCGGGGGAGAACACCGGGGAGCTGTTTTTT

j_call: TRBJ1-3
clone_size: NA
d_call: NA
v_call: TRBV5-1
cdr3_aa: CASSSPGFGSGNTIYF
cdr3_nt: TGCGCCAGCAGCTCCCCGGGGTTCGGGTCTGGAAACACCATATATTTT

j_call: TRBJ1-2
clone_size: NA
d_call: NA
v_call: TRBV29-1
cdr3_aa: CSVLAASYTF
cdr3_nt: TGCAGCGTTTTAGCCGCCAGCTACACCTTC

j_call: TRBJ1-2
clone_size: NA
d_call: TRBD1
v_call: TRBV7-2
cdr3_aa: CASRGEDRGRGYGYTF
cdr3_nt: TGTGCCAGCAGGGGAGAGGACAGGGGGCGAGGCTATGGCTACACCTTC

j_call: TRBJ2-2
clone_size: few
d_call: NA
v_call: TRBV7-8
cdr3_aa: CASSLAGANTGELFF
cdr3_nt: TGTGCCAGCAGCTTAGCGGGCGCGAACACCGGGGAGCTGTTTTTT

j_call: TRBJ1-1
clone_size: NA
d_call: NA
v_call: TRBV6-5
cdr3_aa: CASRDRGWAFF
cdr3_nt: TGTGCCAGCAGGGACCGGGGTTGGGCTTTCTTT

j_call: TRBJ1-2
clone_size: NA
d_call: TRBD1
v_call: TRBV5-1
cdr3_aa: CASSLWTGAGGYTF
cdr3_nt: TGCGCCAGCAGCCTTTGGACAGGGGCGGGTGGCTACACCTTC

j_call: TRBJ2-7
clone_size: NA
d_call: TRBD2
v_call: TRBV12-3/TRBV12-4
cdr3_aa: CASKWAGVGEQYF
cdr3_nt: TGTGCCAGCAAGTGGGCGGGAGTGGGCGAGCAGTACTTC

j_call: TRBJ2-5
clone_size: NA
d_call: NA
v_call: TRBV9
cdr3_aa: CASSVGRAGETQYF
cdr3_nt: TGTGCCAGCAGCGTAGGGAGGGCCGGCGAGACCCAGTACTTC